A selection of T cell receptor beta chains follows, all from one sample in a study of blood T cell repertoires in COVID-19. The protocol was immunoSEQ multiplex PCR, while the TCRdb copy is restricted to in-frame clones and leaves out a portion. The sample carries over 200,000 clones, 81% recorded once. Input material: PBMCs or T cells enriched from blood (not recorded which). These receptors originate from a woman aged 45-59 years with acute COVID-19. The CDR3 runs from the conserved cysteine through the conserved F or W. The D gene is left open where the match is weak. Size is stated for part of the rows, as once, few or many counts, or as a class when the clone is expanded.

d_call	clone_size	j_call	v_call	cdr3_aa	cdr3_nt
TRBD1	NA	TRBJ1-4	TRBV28	CASSPTGEGEKLFF	TGTGCCAGCAGCCCGACAGGGGAGGGTGAAAAACTGTTTTTT
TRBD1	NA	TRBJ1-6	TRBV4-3	CASSQDFGTGGGSPLHF	TGCGCCAGCAGCCAAGACTTTGGGACAGGGGGCGGGTCACCCCTCCACTTT
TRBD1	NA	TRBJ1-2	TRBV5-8	CASRMGQRKGDF	TGTGCCAGCAGAATGGGACAGAGAAAGGGAGACTTC
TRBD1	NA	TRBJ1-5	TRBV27	CASSLGQGASNQPQHF	TGTGCCAGCAGCCTCGGACAGGGGGCAAGCAATCAGCCCCAGCATTTT
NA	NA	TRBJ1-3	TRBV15	CATSPTGNTIYF	TGTGCCACCAGTCCTACTGGAAACACCATATATTTT
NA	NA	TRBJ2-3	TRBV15	CATSREVASTDTQYF	TGTGCCACCAGCAGAGAAGTAGCGAGCACAGATACGCAGTATTTT
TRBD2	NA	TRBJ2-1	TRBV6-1	CASSEGTSGSNEQFF	TGTGCCAGCAGTGAGGGGACTAGCGGGAGCAATGAGCAGTTCTTC
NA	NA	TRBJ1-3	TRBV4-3	CASSPGFVSGNTIYF	TGCGCCAGCAGCCCCGGTTTCGTCTCTGGAAACACCATATATTTT
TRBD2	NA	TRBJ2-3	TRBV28	CASSFLAGGRISTDTQYF	TGTGCCAGCAGTTTCCTAGCGGGGGGGCGAATTAGCACAGATACGCAGTATTTT
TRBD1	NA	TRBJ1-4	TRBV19	CASSSQGASNEKLFF	TGTGCCAGTAGTAGCCAGGGGGCCTCTAATGAAAAACTGTTTTTT
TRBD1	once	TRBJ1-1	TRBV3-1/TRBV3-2	CASSSSGTGSSDTEAFF	TGTGCCAGCAGCTCCTCCGGGACAGGGAGCTCCGACACTGAAGCTTTCTTT
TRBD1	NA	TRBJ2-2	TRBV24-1	CATSDLGGRANTGELFF	TGTGCCACCAGTGATCTAGGGGGCCGCGCGAACACCGGGGAGCTGTTTTTT
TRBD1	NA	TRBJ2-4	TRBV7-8	CASSPTGMAKNIQYF	TGTGCCAGCAGCCCGACAGGGATGGCCAAAAACATTCAGTACTTC
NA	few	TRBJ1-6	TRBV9	CASGSLDNSPLHF	TGTGCCAGCGGCTCTCTGGATAATTCACCCCTCCACTTT
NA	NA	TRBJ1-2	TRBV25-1	CASYQTAGGYTF	TGTGCCAGTTACCAGACCGCGGGGGGCTACACCTTC
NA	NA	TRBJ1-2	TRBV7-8	CASSLTGPDYGYTF	TGTGCCAGCAGCTTAACTGGGCCGGATTATGGCTACACCTTC
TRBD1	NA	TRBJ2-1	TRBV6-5	CASSYRSGGRYNEQFF	TGTGCCAGCAGTTATCGGTCAGGGGGCCGGTACAATGAGCAGTTCTTC
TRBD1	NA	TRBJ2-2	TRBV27	CASSPDRGGTGELFF	TGTGCCAGCAGCCCCGACAGGGGAGGCACCGGGGAGCTGTTTTTT
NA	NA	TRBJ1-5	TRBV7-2	CASSLGQLNSNQPQHF	TGTGCCAGCAGCTTAGGACAGCTCAATAGCAATCAGCCCCAGCATTTT
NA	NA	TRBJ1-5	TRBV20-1	CSASRGPYSNQPQHF	TGCAGTGCTAGTCGAGGCCCTTATAGCAATCAGCCCCAGCATTTT
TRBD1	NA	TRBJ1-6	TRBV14	CASSQAYMAGGNSPLHF	TGTGCCAGCAGCCAAGCTTATATGGCAGGGGGTAATTCACCCCTCCACTTT
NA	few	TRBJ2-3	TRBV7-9	CASSLVASPTDTQYF	TGTGCCAGCAGCTTAGTAGCTAGCCCCACAGATACGCAGTATTTT
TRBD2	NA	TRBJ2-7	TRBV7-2	CASSASSGAPYEQYF	TGTGCCAGCAGCGCCTCTAGCGGGGCGCCCTACGAGCAGTACTTC
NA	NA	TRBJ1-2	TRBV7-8	CASSLGTPQGSYGYTF	TGTGCCAGCAGCTTAGGGACCCCACAGGGTTCCTATGGCTACACCTTC
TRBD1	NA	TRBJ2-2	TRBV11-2	CASSPRQGRVHGELFF	TGTGCCAGCAGCCCCCGACAGGGCAGGGTCCACGGGGAGCTGTTTTTT
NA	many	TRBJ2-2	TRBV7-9	CASSLRRNTGELFF	TGTGCCAGCAGCTTAAGGAGGAACACCGGGGAGCTGTTTTTT
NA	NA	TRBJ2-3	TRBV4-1	CASSQGGAGDTQYF	TGCGCCAGCAGCCAGGGGGGGGCTGGGGATACGCAGTATTTT
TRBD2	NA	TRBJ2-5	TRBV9	CASSVFGGGAEETQYF	TGTGCCAGCAGCGTGTTCGGGGGGGGAGCCGAAGAGACCCAGTACTTC
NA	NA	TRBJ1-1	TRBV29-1	CSVERGNTEAFF	TGCAGCGTTGAACGGGGGAACACTGAAGCTTTCTTT
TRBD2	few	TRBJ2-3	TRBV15	CATSRAPGREDKNTQYF	TGTGCCACCAGCAGAGCCCCGGGGCGGGAGGACAAAAATACGCAGTATTTT
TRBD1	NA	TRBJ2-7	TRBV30	CAWSHRGDTYEQYF	TGTGCCTGGAGTCACAGGGGCGACACCTACGAGCAGTACTTC
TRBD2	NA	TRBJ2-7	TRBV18	CASTTMAGVFDEQYF	TGTGCCAGCACCACGATGGCGGGAGTCTTTGACGAGCAGTACTTC
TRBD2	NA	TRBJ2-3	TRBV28	CATRRGGTDTQYF	TGTGCCACCAGGCGGGGGGGAACAGATACGCAGTATTTT
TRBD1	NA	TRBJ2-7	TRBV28	CASSFRQGTYEQYF	TGTGCCAGCAGTTTCCGACAGGGAACCTACGAGCAGTACTTC
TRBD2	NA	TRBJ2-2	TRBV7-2	CASSLNSGRAVTGELFF	TGTGCCAGCAGCTTAAATAGCGGGAGGGCCGTGACCGGGGAGCTGTTTTTT
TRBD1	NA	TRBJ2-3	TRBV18	CASKGTGGTDTQYF	TGTGCCAGCAAAGGGACAGGGGGCACAGATACGCAGTATTTT
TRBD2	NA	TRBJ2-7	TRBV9	CASSVEGTSSYEQYF	TGTGCCAGCAGCGTCGAGGGGACTAGCTCCTACGAGCAGTACTTC
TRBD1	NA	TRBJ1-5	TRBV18	CASSPDRGSAGQPQHF	TGTGCCAGCTCACCCGACAGGGGTTCCGCTGGACAGCCCCAGCATTTT
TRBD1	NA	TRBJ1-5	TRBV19	CATYQQGAVEQPQHF	TGTGCCACCTATCAACAGGGGGCTGTGGAACAGCCCCAGCATTTT
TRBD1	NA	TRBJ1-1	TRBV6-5	CASSMGTGGREAFF	TGTGCCAGCAGTATGGGGACAGGGGGAAGGGAAGCTTTCTTT
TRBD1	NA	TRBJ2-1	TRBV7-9	CASSSDRGIVNEQFF	TGTGCCAGCAGCTCAGACAGGGGGATAGTTAATGAGCAGTTCTTC
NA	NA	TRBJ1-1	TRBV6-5	CASSTAGGGTFF	TGTGCCAGCAGTACCGCGGGGGGCGGAACTTTCTTT
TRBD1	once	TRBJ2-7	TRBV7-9	CASSFGQGSYEQYF	TGTGCCAGCAGCTTTGGACAGGGGTCCTACGAGCAGTACTTC
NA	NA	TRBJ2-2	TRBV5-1	CASSLAGGQTTNTGELFF	TGCGCCAGCAGCTTGGCCGGGGGACAGACTACGAACACCGGGGAGCTGTTTTTT
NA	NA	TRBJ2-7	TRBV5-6	CASSLGVTFHEQYF	TGTGCCAGCAGCTTAGGTGTGACTTTCCACGAGCAGTACTTC
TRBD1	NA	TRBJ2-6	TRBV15	CATSRDFQGAGGANVLTF	TGTGCCACCAGCAGAGACTTTCAGGGGGCGGGTGGGGCCAACGTCCTGACTTTC
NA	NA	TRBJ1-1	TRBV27	CASTLRGFGNTEAFF	TGTGCCAGCACCCTCAGGGGTTTCGGGAACACTGAAGCTTTCTTT
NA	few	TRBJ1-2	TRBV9	CASSEAPTANYGYTF	TGTGCCAGCAGCGAGGCCCCGACAGCTAACTATGGCTACACCTTC
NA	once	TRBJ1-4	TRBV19	CASSIFGGNEKLFF	TGTGCCAGTAGTATTTTTGGCGGTAATGAAAAACTGTTTTTT
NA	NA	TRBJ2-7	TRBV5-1	CASRLSAGSYEQYF	TGCGCCAGCAGACTCTCGGCCGGGTCCTACGAGCAGTACTTC
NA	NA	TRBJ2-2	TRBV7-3	CASSPRQGGNTGELFF	TGTGCCAGCAGCCCTAGACAGGGAGGCAACACCGGGGAGCTGTTTTTT
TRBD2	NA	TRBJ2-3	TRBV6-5	CASSYSSGYLQYF	TGTGCCAGCAGTTATTCTAGCGGGTACCTGCAGTATTTT
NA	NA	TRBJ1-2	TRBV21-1	CASSVRTGDYGYTF	TGTGCCAGCAGCGTCCGGACAGGGGACTATGGCTACACCTTC
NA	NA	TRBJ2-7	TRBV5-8	CASSGGTDFYEQYF	TGTGCCAGTTCCGGAGGCACCGATTTCTACGAGCAGTACTTC